Given below is one T cell receptor (beta chain) in context. This sample is part of a study of T cells of healthy individuals. CDR1 SGHVS and CDR2 FNYEAQ come from the germline V gene. V gave up 8 bases and J gave up 4 bases; unmatched junction bases: 3. There are 13 residues in the CDR3. TCRdb re-called the 5' RACE reads through MiXCR, storing one row per CDR3 protein. The sample records tens of thousands of distinct CDR3 sequences, approximately 4.8% being singletons. The sequence derives from a female donor in good health. The V call is TRBV7-6, the J call TRBJ1-2; TRBD1 aligns across 11 bases. The CDR3 DNA is TGTGCCAGCGGGGACAGGGGGGGCTATGGCTACACCTTC. It encodes CASGDRGGYGYTF.